Sequencing of this TCR beta chain was carried out in a study of blood T cell repertoires in COVID-19. Across the whole study: Spain, Italy and the United States supplied samples that represented acute and convalescent COVID-19. PBMCs, B-cell-depleted T cells, or T cells were the source of the cDNA or gDNA that made up the material.

Profiled with immunoSEQ multiplex PCR; TCRdb holds only in-frame clones, not every one. This table holds some 290,000 clones, around nine tenths found once. CDR1 and CDR2 (germline): MDHEN, SYDVKM. The CDR3 loop spans 15 amino acids. The V and J ends lost 4 bases and 3 bases, in that order; junction bases with no gene match: 5. Patients in Seattle were enrolled during active infection, then followed longitudinally. The sample taken for sequencing was peripheral blood. This chain joins TRBV28 and TRBJ2-5; 10 nucleotides match TRBD2. This clonotype was sampled from a woman aged 30 to 39 with COVID-19, enrolled during active disease. CDR3 bases: TGTGCCAGCAGTTCCCGCAGCGGGAGGGAAGAGACCCAGTACTTC. Encoded protein: CASSSRSGREETQYF.